The 32 T cell receptor beta chains listed next were all sequenced from one sample in a study of blood T cell repertoires in COVID-19. Clones were read by immunoSEQ multiplex PCR, and TCRdb kept only the in-frame ones, dropping some. This sample carries under 200,000 clones, around four fifths of them seen once, and the ten largest clones take roughly 2.8%. Sequences were obtained from peripheral blood. These receptors were collected from a man between 65 and 85 years old with acute or convalescent COVID-19.

The chain joins TRBV12-3 or TRBV12-4 to TRBJ2-2; D not resolved. The CDR3 has 13 residues. V lost 5 bases, J lost 6 bases, and 10 bases lay in between. The CDR3 nucleotides read TGTGCCAGCAGTCCTCAACTTGCCGGGGAGCTGTTTTTT. Residues: CASSPQLAGELFF.

The chain employs TRBV2 and TRBJ2-3; the match to TRBD1 covers 9 bases. V shed 7 bases, J shed 3 bases, and the junction held 11 bases outside the gene matches. The CDR3 totals 16 residues. Germline CDR1 is SNHLY and CDR2 is FYNNEI. In nucleotides, the CDR3 is TGTGCCAGCATGAGTGGGAGGACAGGGGTTACAGATACGCAGTATTTT. Its translation: CASMSGRTGVTDTQYF.

This chain joins TRBV11-1 and TRBJ2-1; 9 nucleotides agree with TRBD2. V was pared by 2 bases and J by 2 bases, with 4 bases of the junction left unmatched. This CDR3 spans 16 amino acids. CDR1 is SGHAT and CDR2 is FQDESV in the germline V gene (reference sequence). The CDR3 DNA follows: TGTGCCAGCAGCTTAACTCCTAGCGGGACCTACAATGAGCAGTTCTTC. Amino acids: CASSLTPSGTYNEQFF.

The chain employs TRBV28 and TRBJ2-2, with 9 bases fitting TRBD1. The germline gives CDR1 MDHEN, CDR2 SYDVKM. This CDR3 is built from 13 residues. Unmatched junction bases numbered 2, after V lost 9 bases and J lost 3 bases. CDR3 in amino acids: CARRDRDTGELFF. Here the CDR3 DNA reads TGTGCCAGGCGGGACAGGGACACCGGGGAGCTGTTTTTT.

The chain is built from TRBV15 and TRBJ2-1; possible D gene TRBD2, 6 bases. Germline values: CDR1 LNHNV, CDR2 YYDKDF (reference sequence). This CDR3 spans 16 amino acids. Deletions cut 1 base from V and 1 base from J, with 11 bases between. The CDR3 protein is CATSRAAGRSYNEQFF. The CDR3 nucleotides read TGTGCCACCAGCAGAGCTGCGGGGCGTTCCTACAATGAGCAGTTCTTC.

This clone was seen more than once but under ten times. CDR3 nucleotides: TGCGCCAGCAGCCGCAACGTGGGACTAGCAGACGAGCAGTACTTC. This encodes CASSRNVGLADEQYF. The chain couples TRBV5-1 to TRBJ2-7, with 9 bases matching TRBD2. Trimming cost V 4 bases and J 5 bases; bases outside gene matches: 10. In germline, CDR1 is SGHRS, CDR2 YFSETQ. CDR3 length: 15 amino acids.

The gene calls are TRBV6-5 and TRBJ1-2, with 8 bases that match TRBD1. The CDR3 runs to 14 residues. J lost 4 bases, V lost 5 bases, and 6 bases had no gene match. CDR1 is MNHEY, CDR2 SVGAGI, per germline. The CDR3 nucleotides read TGTGCCAGCAGTCATGACAGGGGCAGCTATGGCTACACCTTC. This encodes CASSHDRGSYGYTF.

The V call is TRBV18, the J call TRBJ2-2; D ambiguous. Germline V lookup: CDR1 KGHSH, CDR2 LQKENI. This CDR3 comprises 13 residues. Trimming stripped 3 bases from V and 0 bases from J, with 2 bases between. DNA for the CDR3: TGTGCCAGCTCACCCTCGAACACCGGGGAGCTGTTTTTT. Its protein is CASSPSNTGELFF.

CDR3 loop: CASSKLDLPLGAFF. The CDR3 DNA reads as TGTGCCAGCAGCAAGCTGGACTTACCCCTCGGAGCTTTCTTT. This chain connects TRBV3-1 (or the pseudogene TRBV3-2) to TRBJ1-1; D is unresolved. V lost 5 bases and J lost 10, with 20 bases in between. This CDR3 comprises 14 residues. Germline CDR1 and CDR2: LGHDT and YNNKEL (reference sequence).

The rearrangement joins TRBV11-2 to TRBJ1-2, with TRBD1 matching over 7 bases. V shed 4 bases, J shed 8 bases, and the junction held 4 bases outside the gene matches. Germline values: CDR1 SGHAT, CDR2 FQNNGV. This CDR3 has 12 amino acids. CDR3 in amino acids: CASSWTGSGYTF. The CDR3, as DNA: TGTGCCAGCAGCTGGACAGGTAGCGGCTACACCTTC.

This clone is a singleton in its sample. V and J are TRBV10-3 and TRBJ2-3; 7 bases are shared with TRBD2. V shed 3 bases and J 0 bases; nucleotides not matched to a gene: 3. The germline CDR1 and CDR2 sequences are ENHRY and SYGVKD. This CDR3 is 15 amino acids long. The CDR3 reads CAISDPSGSTDTQYF. CDR3 bases: TGTGCCATCAGTGACCCTAGCGGAAGCACAGATACGCAGTATTTT.

The DNA for the CDR3 is TGTGCCAGCAGCCAGACAATACAGGAGACCCAGTACTTC. Encoded protein: CASSQTIQETQYF. This chain connects TRBV3-1 (or the pseudogene TRBV3-2) to TRBJ2-5; D gene uncertain. Trimming left V 3 bases short and J 5 bases short, with 10 bases between. Germline assignment: CDR1 LGHDT and CDR2 YNNKEL (reference sequence). The CDR3 has 13 residues.

The genes are TRBV30 and TRBJ1-3; possibly TRBD1 for D (6 bases). V lost 1 base, J lost 0 bases, and 10 bases lay in between. The germline gives CDR1 GTSNPN, CDR2 SVGIG (reference sequence). The CDR3 consists of 15 residues. CDR3 in amino acids: CAWSGRGSSGNTIYF. The CDR3 DNA is TGTGCCTGGAGTGGTAGGGGGAGCTCTGGAAACACCATATATTTT.

The chain recombines TRBV6-6 with TRBJ2-3, with D maybe TRBD2 (7 bases). Trimming took 7 bases from V and 8 from J, leaving 16 bases between them. CDR3 size: 13 residues. Germline CDR1 is MNHNY and CDR2 is SVGAGI (reference sequence). The chain's CDR3 is CASNGMGGRTQYF. CDR3 sequence (DNA): TGTGCCAGCAATGGAATGGGGGGGCGTACGCAGTATTTT.

The V call is TRBV5-4, the J call TRBJ2-5; D is possibly TRBD2 (6 bases). The CDR3 runs to 17 residues. With 4 bases removed from V and 9 bases from J, the gap between germline ends came to 28 bases. Looked up from germline, CDR1 is SGHNT and CDR2 is YYREEE (reference sequence). The CDR3 here is CASSASFDRGSKRPQYF. CDR3 coding DNA: TGTGCCAGCAGCGCATCCTTCGATCGGGGGTCCAAGAGACCCCAGTACTTC.

V gene TRBV15 combines with J gene TRBJ2-5, with a weak D call TRBD2 (5 bases). CDR3 length equals 15 residues. Germline V CDR1 and CDR2: LNHNV, YYDKDF (reference sequence). V lost 0 bases and J lost 5, with 13 bases in between. The chain's CDR3 is CATSRDLAPRETQYF. In DNA, the CDR3 is TGTGCCACCAGCAGAGATCTAGCACCCCGGGAGACCCAGTACTTC.

For the CDR3, the DNA is TGTGCCAGCAGTTACTCGGGAGGTTACGGAAACACCATATATTTT. Translating it yields CASSYSGGYGNTIYF. The chain joins TRBV6-5 to TRBJ1-3, with unresolved D. With 0 bases removed from V and 4 bases from J, the gap between germline ends came to 10 bases. In germline, CDR1 is MNHEY, CDR2 SVGAGI. The CDR3 covers 15 residues.

CDR3 coding DNA: TGTGCCAGCAGTTTGGGGACTAGCGGGGCCCAAGAGACCCAGTACTTC. Translating gives CASSLGTSGAQETQYF. This chain joins TRBV28 and TRBJ2-5; TRBD2 agrees at 13 bases. V lost 3 bases to trimming and J lost 1 base; unmatched junction nucleotides: 2. The CDR3 extends over 16 amino acids. Per the germline V gene, CDR1 is MDHEN and CDR2 is SYDVKM.

This clone was counted between two and nine times. The gene calls are TRBV7-2 and TRBJ1-6, with D possibly being TRBD1 (5 bases). Germline CDR1 reads SGHTA; CDR2 reads FQGNSA. CDR3 length equals 13 residues. V was pared by 4 bases and J by 10 bases, with 11 bases between. CDR3 sequence (DNA): TGTGCCAGCAGCTCCTCAGGGATCTCACCCCTCCACTTT. Amino acids: CASSSSGISPLHF.

This chain joins TRBV28 and TRBJ1-1; 7 nucleotides align to TRBD1. Per germline, CDR1 MDHEN and CDR2 SYDVKM. With 5 bases clipped from V and 1 base from J, the junction kept 4 bases outside the gene matches. The CDR3 has 14 residues. The CDR3 DNA reads TGTGCCAGCAGTACGGGACAGCAGAACACTGAAGCTTTCTTT. Amino acid sequence: CASSTGQQNTEAFF.

The chain couples TRBV7-5 to TRBJ1-5. TRBV7-5 is marked as a pseudogene. CDR3 length equals 14 residues. DNA for the CDR3: TGTGTCAGAAGCGGGAAGAGGGGGGGAAATCCCCAGCATTTT. Protein: CVRSGKRGGNPQHF.

The chain employs TRBV5-1 and TRBJ1-2; 8 nucleotides line up with TRBD1. The CDR3 contains 13 residues. Trimming took 3 bases from V and 7 from J; bases not matched to a gene: 5. In germline, CDR1 is SGHRS, CDR2 YFSETQ. In nucleotides, the CDR3 is TGCGCCAGCAGCTCGGACAGGGAGGGTGGCTACACCTTC. It translates to CASSSDREGGYTF.

The chain recombines TRBV5-1 with TRBJ1-1; D is unclear. The CDR3 runs 14 residues. The germline CDR1 and CDR2 sequences are SGHRS and YFSETQ. V was shortened by 2 bases and J by 1 base, with 9 bases between the two germline ends. In nucleotides, the CDR3 is TGCGCCAGCAGCTTCACCGGTCCGAACACTGAAGCTTTCTTT. This encodes CASSFTGPNTEAFF.

This clone was detected only once. The rearrangement uses TRBV6-5 and TRBJ1-2; 7 bases match TRBD1. The CDR3 runs to 14 residues. CDR1 and CDR2 (germline): MNHEY, SVGAGI. J lost 1 base, V lost 2 bases, and 1 base had no gene match. The CDR3 bases are TGTGCCAGCAGTTACCGGGACAGTAACTATGGCTACACCTTC. It encodes CASSYRDSNYGYTF.

This rearrangement joins TRBV19 to TRBJ2-7; the D gene is possibly TRBD1 (6 bases). Trimming shortened V by 3 bases and J by 4 bases, and 16 bases separated the two germline ends. The length of the CDR3 is 15 residues. The germline V gene has CDR1 LNHDA and CDR2 SQIVND (reference sequence). This chain's CDR3 is CASSIKRAQGYEQYF. DNA of the CDR3: TGTGCCAGTAGTATTAAACGGGCACAGGGTTACGAGCAGTACTTC.

The chain combines TRBV5-6 with TRBJ2-1; 9 nucleotides agree with TRBD2. V lost 0 bases and J lost 13; bases outside the gene matches: 8. Germline CDR1 reads SGHDT; CDR2 reads YYEEEE. The CDR3 sequence is 14 residues long. The CDR3 reads CASSLEGSGRIQFF. In nucleotides, the CDR3 is TGTGCCAGCAGCTTGGAGGGTAGCGGGAGAATCCAGTTCTTC.

The V call is TRBV7-8, the J call TRBJ1-6; 10 bases map to TRBD1. Germline V gene lookup returns CDR1 SGHVS and CDR2 FQNEAQ. V gave up 3 bases and J gave up 11 bases; unmatched junction bases: 7. The CDR3 totals 15 residues. As DNA, the CDR3 is TGTGCCAGCAGCTTCCCGGACAGGGGGTCGCCACCCCTCCACTTT. This codes for CASSFPDRGSPPLHF.

This chain links TRBV30 with TRBJ2-2; the D is unclear. The V gene's germline CDR1 is GTSNPN and CDR2 SVGIG (reference sequence). Between the trimmed V and J ends, which lost 4 bases and 7 bases, there was a span of 13 bases. The CDR3 length is 13 residues. The CDR3 nucleotides read TGTGCCTGGACCAAGACTGAGAACGGGGAGCTGTTTTTT. This translates into CAWTKTENGELFF.

This chain connects TRBV7-6 to TRBJ2-2, with TRBD2 matching over 12 bases. Germline V gene lookup returns CDR1 SGHVS and CDR2 FNYEAQ. This CDR3 is built from 16 residues. The trim removed 1 base at V and 5 bases at J, leaving 2 bases unmatched. The DNA of the CDR3 is TGTGCCAGCAGCTTAGGGACTAGCGGGGTGACCGGGGAGCTGTTTTTT. It specifies CASSLGTSGVTGELFF.

The gene calls are TRBV7-9 and TRBJ1-2; D remains ambiguous. The germline V and J ends were trimmed by 2 bases and 8 bases, with 12 bases remaining between them. CDR1 is SEHNR, CDR2 FQNEAQ, per germline (reference sequence). The CDR3 runs 13 residues. The CDR3 reads CASSLRGNIGYTF. CDR3 coding DNA: TGTGCCAGCAGCTTACGCGGGAATATCGGCTACACCTTC.

The chain uses TRBV19 and TRBJ2-3, with 13 bases fitting TRBD2. The CDR3 runs to 19 residues. Trimming removed 3 bases from V and 3 bases from J; junction bases left unmatched: 12. Germline CDR1 reads LNHDA; CDR2 reads SQIVND (reference sequence). CDR3 amino acids: CASSMRGLAGLRRTDTQYF. The CDR3 coding sequence is TGTGCCAGTAGTATGAGGGGACTAGCGGGATTACGGCGGACAGATACGCAGTATTTT.

The chain joins TRBV11-2 to TRBJ2-7, with TRBD1 identical over 8 bases. After removal of 1 base from V and 2 bases from J, the junction contained 1 base not matched to a gene. The CDR3 is made up of 14 amino acids. The germline V gene has CDR1 SGHAT and CDR2 FQNNGV. The CDR3 sequence is CASSLGTGTYEQYF. The CDR3 DNA reads as TGTGCCAGCAGCTTAGGGACAGGGACCTACGAGCAGTACTTC.